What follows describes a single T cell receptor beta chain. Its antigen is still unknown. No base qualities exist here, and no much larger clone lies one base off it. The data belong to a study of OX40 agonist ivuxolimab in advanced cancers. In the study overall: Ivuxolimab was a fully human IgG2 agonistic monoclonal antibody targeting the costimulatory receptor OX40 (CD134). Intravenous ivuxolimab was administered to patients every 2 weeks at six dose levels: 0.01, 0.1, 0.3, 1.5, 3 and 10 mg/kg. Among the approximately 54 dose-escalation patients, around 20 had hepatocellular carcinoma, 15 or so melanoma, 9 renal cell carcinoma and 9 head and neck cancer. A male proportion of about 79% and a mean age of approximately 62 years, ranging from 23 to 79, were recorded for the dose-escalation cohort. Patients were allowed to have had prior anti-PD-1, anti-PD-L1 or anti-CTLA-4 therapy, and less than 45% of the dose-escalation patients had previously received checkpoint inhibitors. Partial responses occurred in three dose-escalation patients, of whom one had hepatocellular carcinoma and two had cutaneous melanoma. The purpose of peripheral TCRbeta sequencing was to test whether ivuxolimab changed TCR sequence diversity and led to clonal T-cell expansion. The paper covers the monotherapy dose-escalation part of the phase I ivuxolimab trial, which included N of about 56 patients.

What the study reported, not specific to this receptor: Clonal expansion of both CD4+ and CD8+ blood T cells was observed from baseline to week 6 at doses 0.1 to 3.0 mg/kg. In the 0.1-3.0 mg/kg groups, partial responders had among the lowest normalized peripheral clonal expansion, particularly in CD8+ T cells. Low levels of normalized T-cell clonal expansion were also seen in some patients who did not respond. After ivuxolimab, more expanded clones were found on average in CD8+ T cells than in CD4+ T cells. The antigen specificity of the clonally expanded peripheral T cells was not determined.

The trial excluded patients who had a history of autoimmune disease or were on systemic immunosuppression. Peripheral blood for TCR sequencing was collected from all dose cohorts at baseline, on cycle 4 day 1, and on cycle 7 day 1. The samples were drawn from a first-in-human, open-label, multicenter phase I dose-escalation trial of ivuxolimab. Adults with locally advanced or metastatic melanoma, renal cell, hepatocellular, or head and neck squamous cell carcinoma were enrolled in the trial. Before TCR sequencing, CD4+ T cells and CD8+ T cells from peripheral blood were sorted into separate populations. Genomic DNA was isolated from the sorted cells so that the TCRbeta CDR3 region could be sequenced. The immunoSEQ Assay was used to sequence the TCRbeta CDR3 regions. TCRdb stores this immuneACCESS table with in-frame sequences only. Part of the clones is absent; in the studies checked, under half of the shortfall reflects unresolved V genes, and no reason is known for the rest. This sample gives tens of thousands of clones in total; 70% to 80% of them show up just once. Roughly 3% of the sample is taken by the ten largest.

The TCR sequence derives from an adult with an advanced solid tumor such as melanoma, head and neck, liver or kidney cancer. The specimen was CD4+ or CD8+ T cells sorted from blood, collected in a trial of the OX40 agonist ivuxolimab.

The DNA sequence is TGTGCCAGCAGCTTAGATCCCGGGACAGAAAAACTGTTTTTT. Its protein is CASSLDPGTEKLFF. The receptor chain draws on TRBV11-2 and TRBJ1-4; 6 matching bases give a weak D call of TRBD1. Including cysteine and phenylalanine, the CDR3 has 14 amino acids. The DNA shown is the 42-base CDR3, in frame from base 1. V loses 0 bases, J loses 8 bases, and the germline ends lie 10 bases apart. Looking up the germline V gene yields CDR1 SGHAT and CDR2 FQNNGV.